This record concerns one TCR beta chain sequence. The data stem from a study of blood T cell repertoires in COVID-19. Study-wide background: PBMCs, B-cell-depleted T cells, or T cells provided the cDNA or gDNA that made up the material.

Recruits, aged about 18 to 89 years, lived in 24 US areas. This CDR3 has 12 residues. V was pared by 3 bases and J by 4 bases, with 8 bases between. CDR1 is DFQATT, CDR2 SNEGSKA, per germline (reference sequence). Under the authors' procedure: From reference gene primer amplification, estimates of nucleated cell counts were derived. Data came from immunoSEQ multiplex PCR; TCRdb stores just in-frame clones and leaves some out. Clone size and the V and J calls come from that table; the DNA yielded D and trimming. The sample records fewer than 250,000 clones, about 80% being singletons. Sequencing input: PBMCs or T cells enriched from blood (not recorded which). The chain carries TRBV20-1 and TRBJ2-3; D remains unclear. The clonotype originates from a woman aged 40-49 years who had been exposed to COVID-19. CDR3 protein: CSASLGPDTQYF. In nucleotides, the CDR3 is TGCAGTGCTAGTCTAGGTCCAGATACGCAGTATTTT.